Presented here are 8 T cell receptor beta chains from one specimen sequenced in a study of technical replicates of blood from a few donors. TCRdb's table, derived via immunoSEQ multiplex PCR, lists solely in-frame clones and lacks some. The table lists approximately 45,000 clones, about 96% of them singletons. Sample: T cells isolated from PBMCs. These TCRs come from a human donor in good health.

This clone was seen a single time. The chain is built from TRBV6-5 and TRBJ1-1; maybe TRBD1 (5 bases). Trimming took 4 bases from V and 1 from J, leaving 10 bases between them. CDR3 length equals 14 residues. CDR1 MNHEY and CDR2 SVGAGI come from the germline V gene. The CDR3 DNA reads TGTGCCAGCAGTTCGGACAATTCGAACACTGAAGCTTTCTTT. As protein: CASSSDNSNTEAFF.

The chain carries TRBV18 and TRBJ2-7; possible D gene TRBD2, 5 bases. CDR1 is KGHSH, CDR2 LQKENI, per germline. CDR3 length: 13 amino acids. Trimming shortened V by 3 bases and J by 1 base, and 7 bases separated the two germline ends. The CDR3 is CASSPGDSYEQYF. CDR3 coding DNA: TGTGCCAGCTCACCGGGAGATTCCTACGAGCAGTACTTC.

The chain joins TRBV9 to TRBJ2-5; D might be TRBD1 (5 bases). The CDR3 runs to 12 residues. Germline values: CDR1 SGDLS, CDR2 YYNGEE. V was clipped by 4 bases and J by 8 bases, with 12 bases between them. The CDR3 spells CASSPSTGTQYF. The CDR3, as DNA: TGTGCCAGCAGCCCTTCTACAGGTACCCAGTACTTC.

In this sample, this clone turned up once. V gene TRBV30 combines with J gene TRBJ1-2; D may be TRBD1 (5 bases). The germline CDR1 and CDR2 sequences are GTSNPN and SVGIG (reference sequence). The germline V and J ends were trimmed by 1 base and 2 bases, with 5 bases remaining between them. This CDR3 spans 12 amino acids. The CDR3 DNA is TGTGCCTGGAGTGGACAGAACTATGGCTACACCTTC. Encoded protein: CAWSGQNYGYTF.

This clone was observed once. The genes are TRBV11-2 and TRBJ2-3; unclear D gene. CDR1 is SGHAT and CDR2 is FQNNGV in the germline V gene. V lost 2 bases, J lost 2 bases, and 11 bases lay in between. The CDR3 is 15 amino acids. CDR3 nucleotides: TGTGCCAGCAGCTTAAGAGGTGTAACCACAGATACGCAGTATTTT. It is translated as CASSLRGVTTDTQYF.

V usage is TRBV5-8 and J usage is TRBJ1-4; D is unclear. The ends were cut back, 3 bases at V and 5 bases at J, with 5 bases in the middle. The CDR3 runs to 12 residues. CDR1 is SGHTS, CDR2 YDEGEE, per germline. The CDR3 region is CASSSLNEKLFF. CDR3 DNA: TGTGCCAGCAGCTCACTAAATGAAAAACTGTTTTTT. Based on the CDR3 plus reference TRBV5-8 and TRBJ1-4, the full variable domain is EAGVTQSPTHLIKTRGQQATLRCSPISGHTSVYWYQQALGLGLQFLLWYDEGEERNRGNFPPRFSGRQFPNYSSELNVNALELEDSALYLCASSSLNEKLFFGSGTQLSVL.

The chain couples TRBV27 to TRBJ2-5; TRBD2 is a possible D gene (6 bases). The germline V gene encodes CDR1 MNHEY and CDR2 SMNVEV (reference sequence). Deletions cut 2 bases from V and 1 base from J, with 8 bases between. The CDR3 is 14 amino acids. CDR3 sequence reads: CASSLGGPQETQYF. The CDR3, as DNA: TGTGCCAGCAGTTTAGGAGGGCCCCAAGAGACCCAGTACTTC.

This sequence joins TRBV25-1 and TRBJ2-5; the match to TRBD1 covers 9 bases. After removal of 3 bases from V and 5 bases from J, the junction contained 4 bases not matched to a gene. The V gene's germline CDR1 is MGHDK and CDR2 SYGVNS. The CDR3 loop spans 14 amino acids. The CDR3 is CASSEGTGIETQYF. The CDR3 nucleotides are TGTGCCAGCAGTGAGGGGACAGGGATCGAGACCCAGTACTTC. Drawing the rest from reference TRBV25-1 and TRBJ2-5, the complete variable domain is EADIYQTPRYLVIGTGKKITLECSQTMGHDKMYWYQQDPGMELHLIHYSYGVNSTEKGDLSSESTVSRIRTEHFPLTLESARPSHTSQYLCASSEGTGIETQYFGPGTRLLVL.